This T cell receptor beta chain was sequenced during a study of blood T cell repertoires in COVID-19. Looking at the study overall: Sources were T cells, B-cell-depleted T cells, or PBMCs; the material itself was cDNA or gDNA.

Patients in Seattle were enrolled during active infection, then followed longitudinally. As processed by the authors: The assay estimated nucleated cells by amplifying reference gene primers. Profiled with immunoSEQ multiplex PCR; TCRdb holds only in-frame clones, not every one. V and J calls and clone size are copied from that table; D and trimming were computed from the DNA. The sample consists of 200,000 to 250,000 clones, roughly 85% of them appearing once. The source of this sequence is a woman between 65 and 79 years old with COVID-19, enrolled during active disease. Material for sequencing was peripheral blood.

The CDR3 is CASSFGGHNQPQHF. The DNA of the CDR3 is TGTGCCAGCAGTTTTGGCGGGCACAATCAGCCCCAGCATTTT. The chain joins TRBV28 to TRBJ1-5; D unclear. The CDR3 loop spans 14 amino acids. CDR1 and CDR2 from the germline V gene are MDHEN and SYDVKM. V was shortened by 3 bases and J by 3 bases, with 9 bases between the two germline ends.